The T cell receptor beta chain under discussion was sequenced for a study of T cells in Graves' hyperthyroidism and ophthalmopathy. Study as a whole: Blood was drawn when the patient was first diagnosed and still untreated.

Germline V gene data show CDR1 as MGHRA and CDR2 as YSYEKL. After removal of 3 bases from V and 1 base from J, the junction contained 26 bases not matched to a gene. The CDR3 has 23 residues. Amplified TCR beta CDR3 regions derived from RNA transcripts. RT-PCR in the first round (using the HTBI primer set) targeted the TCR CDR3. One entry per CDR3 protein, called by TCRdb with MiXCR from the multiplex PCR reads. There are about 740,000 distinct CDR3 sequences in the sample; around 15% occur only once, and roughly a tenth lies in the top ten. The genes are TRBV4-1 and TRBJ2-2, with 7 positions matching TRBD1. This receptor was obtained from a young woman with Graves' hyperthyroidism. The sequenced sample was blood. The CDR3 DNA is TGCGCCAGCAGCCATGGGGGTACGCGAGTCCGGGTCACAGGGGCAAAGAACACCGGGGAGCTGTTTTTT. Translating it yields CASSHGGTRVRVTGAKNTGELFF.